This TCR beta chain originates from a study of breast tumors, draining lymph nodes, adjacent tissues. TCRdb reanalysed the multiplex PCR reads using MiXCR and keeps one entry per CDR3 protein. Among more than 200,000 distinct CDR3 sequences listed, 32% were seen once. General observations from the study: Data fit most tumor T cells coming from lymph node, expanding in tumor. Compared with lymph nodes, tumors were less diverse; compared with nontumor tissue, more.

The CDR3 covers 13 residues. Germline assignment: CDR1 SGHRS and CDR2 YFSETQ. This clonotype was detected once. The antigen is unknown. Germline is not matched at one junction end, which may reflect a read error. Axillary draining lymph nodes of breast cancer patients supplied the node samples. The source material was axillary lymph node tissue. This sequence joins TRBV5-1 and TRBJ2-7; D tentatively reads TRBD1 or TRBD2 (5 bases each). This receptor was obtained from a female donor with breast cancer. Some clones in this sample may be carry-over from other donors' samples. CDR3 region: CASSLAGADEQCF. The CDR3 bases are TGCGCCAGCAGCTTGGCCGGGGCGGACGAGCAGTGCTTC.